The clone carrying this T cell receptor (beta chain) has more than one count but fewer than ten. Its antigen is undetermined. The data were obtained in a study of beta chain features in type 1 diabetes. The study, taken as a whole, reports: Researchers report that Type 1 diabetes patients had moderately but significantly shorter TCRB CDR3s across all four CD4+ subsets.

Looked up from germline, CDR1 is SQVTM and CDR2 is ANQGSEA. Trimming took off 4 bases at V and 3 bases at J, with 15 bases between the two ends. CDR3 length equals 14 residues. Sequencing targeted expressed TCRB transcripts, as all isolated RNA had been reverse transcribed. Some clones are missing from TCRdb's copy, which holds only in-frame ones; the method was immunoSEQ multiplex PCR. The data contain about 320,000 clones, around 15% of them singletons. The clonotype originates from a man aged 25-40 years in good health. The sequencing input was central memory CD4+ T cells from blood. V gene TRBV29-1 combines with J gene TRBJ2-5; perhaps TRBD1 as D (7 bases). CDR3 sequence (DNA): TGCAGCGTTGGGGTCGCAGGGGGGAAAGAGACCCAGTACTTC. Translating it yields CSVGVAGGKETQYF.